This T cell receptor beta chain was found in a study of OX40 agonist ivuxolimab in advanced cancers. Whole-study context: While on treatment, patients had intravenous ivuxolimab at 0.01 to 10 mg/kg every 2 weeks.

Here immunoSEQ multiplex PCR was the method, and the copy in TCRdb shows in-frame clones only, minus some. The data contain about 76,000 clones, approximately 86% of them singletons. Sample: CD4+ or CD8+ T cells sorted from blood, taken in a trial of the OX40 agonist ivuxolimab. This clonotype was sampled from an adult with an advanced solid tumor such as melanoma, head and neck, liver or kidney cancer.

The DNA for the CDR3 is TGTGCCAGCAGAAGCTACGAGCAGTACTTC. Translation gives CASRSYEQYF. This chain connects TRBV2 to TRBJ2-7; D gene uncertain. This CDR3 has 10 residues. Trimming left V 6 bases short and J 3 bases short, with 3 bases between. Germline values: CDR1 SNHLY, CDR2 FYNNEI. Based on the CDR3 plus reference TRBV2 and TRBJ2-7, the full variable domain is EPEVTQTPSHQVTQMGQEVILRCVPISNHLYFYWYRQILGQKVEFLVSFYNNEISEKSEIFDDQFSVERPDGSNFTLKIRSTKLEDSAMYFCASRSYEQYFGPGTRLTVT.